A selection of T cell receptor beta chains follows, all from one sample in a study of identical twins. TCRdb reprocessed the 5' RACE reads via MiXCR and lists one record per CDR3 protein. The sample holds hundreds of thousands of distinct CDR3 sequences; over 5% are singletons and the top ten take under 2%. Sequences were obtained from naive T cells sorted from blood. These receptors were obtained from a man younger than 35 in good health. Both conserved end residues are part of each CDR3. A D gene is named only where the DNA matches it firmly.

cdr3_aa: CASSKTRTSGYEQYF
cdr3_length: 15
v_call: TRBV12-3/TRBV12-4
d_call: TRBD2
j_call: TRBJ2-7

cdr3_aa: CSALLAASYNEQFF
cdr3_length: 14
v_call: TRBV20-1
d_call: TRBD2
j_call: TRBJ2-1

cdr3_aa: CASSPQGAVYNEQFF
cdr3_length: 15
v_call: TRBV12-3/TRBV12-4
d_call: TRBD1
j_call: TRBJ2-1

cdr3_aa: CATSRARGVQETQYF
cdr3_length: 15
v_call: TRBV15
d_call: -
j_call: TRBJ2-5

cdr3_aa: CASSLGLEGTQYF
cdr3_length: 13
v_call: TRBV5-6
d_call: -
j_call: TRBJ2-5

cdr3_aa: CASSLPTSPTDTQYF
cdr3_length: 15
v_call: TRBV5-1
d_call: -
j_call: TRBJ2-3

cdr3_aa: CASKVARDGDTQYF
cdr3_length: 14
v_call: TRBV28
d_call: -
j_call: TRBJ2-3

cdr3_aa: CASSSLLWGLPQPQHF
cdr3_length: 16
v_call: TRBV12-3/TRBV12-4
d_call: -
j_call: TRBJ1-5

cdr3_aa: CASSKWPDSGANVLTF
cdr3_length: 16
v_call: TRBV28
d_call: -
j_call: TRBJ2-6

cdr3_aa: CASSLDGTSGYTGELFF
cdr3_length: 17
v_call: TRBV11-2
d_call: TRBD2
j_call: TRBJ2-2

cdr3_aa: CASSLGQGEEQYF
cdr3_length: 13
v_call: TRBV5-1
d_call: -
j_call: TRBJ2-7

cdr3_aa: CASRLYFGGTTTNTGELFF
cdr3_length: 19
v_call: TRBV11-2
d_call: -
j_call: TRBJ2-2

cdr3_aa: CASSFREQGQNSPLHF
cdr3_length: 16
v_call: TRBV12-3/TRBV12-4
d_call: -
j_call: TRBJ1-6

cdr3_aa: CASSPPDLNEQFF
cdr3_length: 13
v_call: TRBV14
d_call: -
j_call: TRBJ2-1

cdr3_aa: CASSLETEAFF
cdr3_length: 11
v_call: TRBV12-3/TRBV12-4
d_call: -
j_call: TRBJ1-1

cdr3_aa: CASSLSLAADTQYF
cdr3_length: 14
v_call: TRBV11-3
d_call: -
j_call: TRBJ2-3

cdr3_aa: CASSGGQHEQFF
cdr3_length: 12
v_call: TRBV19
d_call: -
j_call: TRBJ2-1

cdr3_aa: CASSLGQGHQPQHF
cdr3_length: 14
v_call: TRBV12-3/TRBV12-4
d_call: TRBD1
j_call: TRBJ1-5

cdr3_aa: CSARDHFLGLAKNIQYF
cdr3_length: 17
v_call: TRBV20-1
d_call: -
j_call: TRBJ2-4

cdr3_aa: CASSLTGVGPDTQYF
cdr3_length: 15
v_call: TRBV7-3
d_call: TRBD1
j_call: TRBJ2-3

cdr3_aa: CASSLGPGPDTQYF
cdr3_length: 14
v_call: TRBV7-2
d_call: -
j_call: TRBJ2-3

cdr3_aa: CATSSGQLNEKLFF
cdr3_length: 14
v_call: TRBV24-1
d_call: -
j_call: TRBJ1-4

cdr3_aa: CASSLDVANTGELFF
cdr3_length: 15
v_call: TRBV14
d_call: -
j_call: TRBJ2-2

cdr3_aa: CASSWFGGTGELFF
cdr3_length: 14
v_call: TRBV5-5
d_call: -
j_call: TRBJ2-2

cdr3_aa: CASSTQGANEQFF
cdr3_length: 13
v_call: TRBV11-2
d_call: TRBD1
j_call: TRBJ2-1

cdr3_aa: CSAHEGAGPQETQYF
cdr3_length: 15
v_call: TRBV20-1
d_call: -
j_call: TRBJ2-5

cdr3_aa: CASSSLGYNEQFF
cdr3_length: 13
v_call: TRBV5-1
d_call: -
j_call: TRBJ2-1

cdr3_aa: CASRGTAAYEQYF
cdr3_length: 13
v_call: TRBV25-1
d_call: -
j_call: TRBJ2-7

cdr3_aa: CAWSVLVRVAGGELFF
cdr3_length: 16
v_call: TRBV30
d_call: -
j_call: TRBJ2-2

cdr3_aa: CSVEDPGPQETQYF
cdr3_length: 14
v_call: TRBV29-1
d_call: -
j_call: TRBJ2-5

cdr3_aa: CASSPRDRITDTQYF
cdr3_length: 15
v_call: TRBV7-9
d_call: -
j_call: TRBJ2-3

cdr3_aa: CASSQTGTGLEAFF
cdr3_length: 14
v_call: TRBV12-3/TRBV12-4
d_call: TRBD1
j_call: TRBJ1-1

cdr3_aa: CSAVGSGTEKLFF
cdr3_length: 13
v_call: TRBV20-1
d_call: -
j_call: TRBJ1-4

cdr3_aa: CASSPLSTGELFF
cdr3_length: 13
v_call: TRBV5-1
d_call: -
j_call: TRBJ2-2

cdr3_aa: CASSFGVRVRAVEQYF
cdr3_length: 16
v_call: TRBV28
d_call: -
j_call: TRBJ2-7

cdr3_aa: CSASSHETQYF
cdr3_length: 11
v_call: TRBV20-1
d_call: -
j_call: TRBJ2-5

cdr3_aa: CASRPTGDNEQYF
cdr3_length: 13
v_call: TRBV5-1
d_call: TRBD1
j_call: TRBJ2-7

cdr3_aa: CSALRGDEQFF
cdr3_length: 11
v_call: TRBV20-1
d_call: -
j_call: TRBJ2-1

cdr3_aa: CASWALPNEQFF
cdr3_length: 12
v_call: TRBV7-9
d_call: -
j_call: TRBJ2-1

cdr3_aa: CASSLMQGQGEKLFF
cdr3_length: 15
v_call: TRBV5-1
d_call: -
j_call: TRBJ1-4

cdr3_aa: CASSQAGRGDTQYF
cdr3_length: 14
v_call: TRBV4-2
d_call: -
j_call: TRBJ2-3

cdr3_aa: CASSSRSGGGPHEQFF
cdr3_length: 16
v_call: TRBV11-2
d_call: TRBD2
j_call: TRBJ2-1

cdr3_aa: CASSEGGTLNEQFF
cdr3_length: 14
v_call: TRBV25-1
d_call: TRBD2
j_call: TRBJ2-1

cdr3_aa: CASSNGETQYF
cdr3_length: 11
v_call: TRBV6-5
d_call: -
j_call: TRBJ2-5

cdr3_aa: CASSSLGQGLNSGANVLTF
cdr3_length: 19
v_call: TRBV6-5
d_call: TRBD1
j_call: TRBJ2-6

cdr3_aa: CASYDGYNEQFF
cdr3_length: 12
v_call: TRBV6-5
d_call: -
j_call: TRBJ2-1

cdr3_aa: CASSLRLAGGTSTDTQYF
cdr3_length: 18
v_call: TRBV5-1
d_call: TRBD2
j_call: TRBJ2-3

cdr3_aa: CASSPTRGSYQETQYF
cdr3_length: 16
v_call: TRBV6-1
d_call: TRBD2
j_call: TRBJ2-5

cdr3_aa: CASSDIWGASNQPQHF
cdr3_length: 16
v_call: TRBV6-1
d_call: -
j_call: TRBJ1-5

cdr3_aa: CASSAAGQGTSPLHF
cdr3_length: 15
v_call: TRBV28
d_call: TRBD1
j_call: TRBJ1-6

cdr3_aa: CASSPPSWAFF
cdr3_length: 11
v_call: TRBV7-9
d_call: -
j_call: TRBJ1-1

cdr3_aa: CASSGRSAGGEYNEQFF
cdr3_length: 17
v_call: TRBV4-1
d_call: TRBD2
j_call: TRBJ2-1

cdr3_aa: CASSPSGTTYEQYF
cdr3_length: 14
v_call: TRBV6-2/TRBV6-3
d_call: TRBD2
j_call: TRBJ2-7

cdr3_aa: CASSLALAGLDTQYF
cdr3_length: 15
v_call: TRBV5-1
d_call: TRBD2
j_call: TRBJ2-3

cdr3_aa: CASSLGTPQGTQYF
cdr3_length: 14
v_call: TRBV5-1
d_call: -
j_call: TRBJ2-5

cdr3_aa: CSVGGAVQGARTEAFF
cdr3_length: 16
v_call: TRBV29-1
d_call: TRBD1
j_call: TRBJ1-1

cdr3_aa: CASSLGQRNTIYF
cdr3_length: 13
v_call: TRBV5-1
d_call: -
j_call: TRBJ1-3

cdr3_aa: CASSPTGNEAFF
cdr3_length: 12
v_call: TRBV14
d_call: -
j_call: TRBJ1-1

cdr3_aa: CAWSVGGGAQDTQYF
cdr3_length: 15
v_call: TRBV30
d_call: -
j_call: TRBJ2-3